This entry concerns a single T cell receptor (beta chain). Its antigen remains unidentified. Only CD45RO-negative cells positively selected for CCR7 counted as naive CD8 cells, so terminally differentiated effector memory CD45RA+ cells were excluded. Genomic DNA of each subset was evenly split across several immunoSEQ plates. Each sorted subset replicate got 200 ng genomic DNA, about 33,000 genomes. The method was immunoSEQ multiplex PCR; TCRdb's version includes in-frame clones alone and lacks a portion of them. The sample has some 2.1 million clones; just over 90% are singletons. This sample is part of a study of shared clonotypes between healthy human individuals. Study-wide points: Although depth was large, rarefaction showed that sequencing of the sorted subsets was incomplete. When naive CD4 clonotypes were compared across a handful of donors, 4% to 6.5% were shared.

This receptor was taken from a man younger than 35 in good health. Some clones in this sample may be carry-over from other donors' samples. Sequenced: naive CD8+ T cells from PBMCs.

The CDR3 reads CASSSHHQTSGSRVGELFF. Written as DNA, the CDR3 is TGTGCCAGCAGTTCCCATCATCAGACTAGCGGGAGTCGAGTCGGGGAGCTGTTTTTT. The rearrangement joins TRBV27 to TRBJ2-2; 12 bases line up with TRBD2. The length of the CDR3 is 19 residues. The germline CDR1 and CDR2 sequences are MNHEY and SMNVEV (reference sequence). V was pared by 4 bases and J by 7 bases, with 16 bases of the junction left unmatched.